The T cell receptor (beta chain) under discussion was sequenced for a study of T cell responses to AZD1222 COVID-19 vaccine. The CDR3 extends over 18 amino acids. The V gene's germline CDR1 is SEHNR and CDR2 FQNEAQ (reference sequence). Trimming left V 4 bases short and J 3 bases short, with 21 bases between. This clone was recorded a few times. Its target is unknown. TCRdb's copy holds only in-frame clones and misses some; the assay was immunoSEQ multiplex PCR. The sample consists of over 130,000 clones, under 95% of them appearing once. Findings and caveats of the study: White British people made up most donors, females outnumbered males, and clonal diversity was possibly underestimated. Dominant at 160-218 and 743-854, vaccine-associated CD4 TCRs also spanned spike. Within unmutated variant regions lay the reported targets of nearly half of spike-specific TCRs.

The receptor was derived from an adult who received the MenACWY meningococcal vaccine as a control. V usage is TRBV7-9 and J usage is TRBJ1-4; a weak D match, TRBD1 (5 bases). The specimen was peripheral blood, collected 28 days after the second dose of the MenACWY control vaccine. CDR3 in DNA: TGTGCCAGCAGCTCCCACGCCGGGACCGTGGGCCCTAATGAAAAACTGTTTTTT. Protein sequence: CASSSHAGTVGPNEKLFF. The whole variable domain, filled in from reference TRBV7-9 and TRBJ1-4, reads DTGVSQNPRHKITKRGQNVTFRCDPISEHNRLYWYRQTLGQGPEFLTYFQNEAQLEKSRLLSDRFSAERPKGSFSTLEIQRTEQGDSAMYLCASSSHAGTVGPNEKLFFGSGTQLSVL.